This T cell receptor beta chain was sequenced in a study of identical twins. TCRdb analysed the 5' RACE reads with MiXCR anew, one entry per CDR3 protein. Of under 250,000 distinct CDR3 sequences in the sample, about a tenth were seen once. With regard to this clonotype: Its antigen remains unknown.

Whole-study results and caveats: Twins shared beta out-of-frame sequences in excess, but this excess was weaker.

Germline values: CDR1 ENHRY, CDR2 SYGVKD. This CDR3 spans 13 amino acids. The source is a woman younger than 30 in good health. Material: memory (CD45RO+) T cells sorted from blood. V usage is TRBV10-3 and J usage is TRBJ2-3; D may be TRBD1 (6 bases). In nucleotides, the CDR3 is TGTGCGAATTCACCCAGGGGTACAGATACGCAGTATTTT. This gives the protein CANSPRGTDTQYF.